Below are 8 T cell receptor beta chains sequenced from a single sample in a study of PD-L1 blockade in urothelial cancer. The time point: pretreatment peripheral blood. Sequencing was performed with immunoSEQ multiplex PCR; in TCRdb, only in-frame clones are kept and a portion is missing. The sample includes around 86,000 clones, 70% to 90% seen only once; the top ten take about 6.7%. The source was PBMCs, collected around atezolizumab (anti-PD-L1) treatment. These receptors all stem from a middle-aged man with urothelial cancer.

This chain connects TRBV5-4 to TRBJ1-5; possibly TRBD1 for D (6 bases). The CDR3 is 14 residues long. Per the germline V gene, CDR1 is SGHNT and CDR2 is YYREEE (reference sequence). Trimming stripped 4 bases from V and 2 bases from J, with 10 bases between. The CDR3 loop reads CASSQQGGNQPQHF. The CDR3 DNA reads TGTGCCAGCAGCCAACAGGGAGGCAATCAGCCCCAGCATTTT.

This chain joins TRBV28 and TRBJ1-2; a weak D match, TRBD1 (5 bases). This CDR3 is 13 amino acids long. The germline gives CDR1 MDHEN, CDR2 SYDVKM. V lost 2 bases, J lost 4 bases, and 8 bases lay in between. The CDR3 protein is CASSLGHFYGYTF. DNA for the CDR3: TGTGCCAGCAGTTTAGGACACTTCTATGGCTACACCTTC.

This clone was seen a single time. The J gene is TRBJ2-2, the V gene TRBV2; perhaps TRBD1 as D (5 bases). V lost 6 bases, J lost 0 bases, and 11 bases lay in between. Looked up from germline, CDR1 is SNHLY and CDR2 is FYNNEI. The CDR3 loop spans 15 amino acids. This chain's CDR3 is CASRTTDTNTGELFF. The CDR3 DNA reads as TGTGCCAGCAGGACGACAGATACGAACACCGGGGAGCTGTTTTTT.

Written as DNA, the CDR3 is TGTGCCAGCAGCTTGCCCAAGGCGGGCACTAATGAAAAACTGTTTTTT. Translation: CASSLPKAGTNEKLFF. This chain connects TRBV5-5 to TRBJ1-4; no reliable D call. Trimming removed 1 base at V and 2 bases at J, with 12 bases between. The CDR3 has 16 amino acids. Germline V gene data show CDR1 as SGHKS and CDR2 as YYEKEE (reference sequence).

The chain uses TRBV19 and TRBJ2-7, with D unclear. The V gene's germline CDR1 is LNHDA and CDR2 SQIVND (reference sequence). Deletions cut 5 bases from V and 0 bases from J, with 11 bases between. The CDR3 spans 14 residues. Here the CDR3 reads CASSQPHSSYEQYF. The CDR3 DNA reads as TGTGCCAGTAGTCAACCCCACAGCTCCTACGAGCAGTACTTC.

This chain connects TRBV19 to TRBJ2-7; 10 bases are shared with TRBD1. In germline, CDR1 is LNHDA, CDR2 SQIVND (reference sequence). V was clipped by 5 bases and J by 0 bases; unmatched bases: 4. This CDR3 comprises 15 residues. Written as DNA, the CDR3 is TGTGCCAGTAGTTTGGGACAGGGGTCCTCCTACGAGCAGTACTTC. This codes for CASSLGQGSSYEQYF.

The chain combines TRBV9 with TRBJ2-2, with a weak D call TRBD2 (7 bases). The CDR3 spans 15 residues. V lost 0 bases and J lost 6, with 12 bases in between. The germline V gene encodes CDR1 SGDLS and CDR2 YYNGEE. As DNA, the CDR3 is TGTGCCAGCAGCGTAGATACAGGGAGGGCCGGGGAGCTGTTTTTT. Translation gives CASSVDTGRAGELFF.

The gene calls are TRBV10-3 and TRBJ1-1; 8 bases map to TRBD1. This CDR3 spans 14 amino acids. The V segment lost 5 bases and the J segment 5 bases; nucleotides outside the gene matches: 7. Looked up from germline, CDR1 is ENHRY and CDR2 is SYGVKD. CDR3 amino acids: CAISKWTGRTEAFF. In DNA, the CDR3 is TGTGCCATCAGTAAATGGACAGGGCGGACTGAAGCTTTCTTT.